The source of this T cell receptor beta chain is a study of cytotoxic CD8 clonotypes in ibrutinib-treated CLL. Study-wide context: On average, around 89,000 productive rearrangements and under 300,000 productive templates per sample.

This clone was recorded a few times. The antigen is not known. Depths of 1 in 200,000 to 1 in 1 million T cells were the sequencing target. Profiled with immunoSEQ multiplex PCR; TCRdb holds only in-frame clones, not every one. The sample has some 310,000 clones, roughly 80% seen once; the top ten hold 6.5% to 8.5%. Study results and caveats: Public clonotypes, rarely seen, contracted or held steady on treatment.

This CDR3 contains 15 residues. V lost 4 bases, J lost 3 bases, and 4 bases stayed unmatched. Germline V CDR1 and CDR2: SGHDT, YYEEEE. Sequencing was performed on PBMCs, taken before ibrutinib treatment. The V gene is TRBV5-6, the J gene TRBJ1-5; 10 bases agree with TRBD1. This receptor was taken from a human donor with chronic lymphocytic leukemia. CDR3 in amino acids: CASSRDRGPNQPQHF. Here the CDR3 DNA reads TGTGCCAGCAGCCGTGACAGGGGGCCCAATCAGCCCCAGCATTTT.